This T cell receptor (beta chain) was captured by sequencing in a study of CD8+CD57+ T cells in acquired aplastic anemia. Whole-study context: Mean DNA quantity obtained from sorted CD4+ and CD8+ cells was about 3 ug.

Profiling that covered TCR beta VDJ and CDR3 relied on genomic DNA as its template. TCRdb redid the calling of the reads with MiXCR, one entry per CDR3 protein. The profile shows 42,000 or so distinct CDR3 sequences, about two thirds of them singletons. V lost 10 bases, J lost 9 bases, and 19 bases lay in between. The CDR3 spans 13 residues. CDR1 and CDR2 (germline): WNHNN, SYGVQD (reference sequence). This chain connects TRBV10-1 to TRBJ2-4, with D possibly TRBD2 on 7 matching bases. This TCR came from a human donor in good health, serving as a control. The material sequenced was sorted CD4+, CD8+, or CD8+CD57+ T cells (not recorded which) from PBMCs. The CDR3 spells CANPKRGGRIQYF. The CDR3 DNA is TGCGCCAACCCAAAGAGGGGGGGACGCATTCAGTACTTC.